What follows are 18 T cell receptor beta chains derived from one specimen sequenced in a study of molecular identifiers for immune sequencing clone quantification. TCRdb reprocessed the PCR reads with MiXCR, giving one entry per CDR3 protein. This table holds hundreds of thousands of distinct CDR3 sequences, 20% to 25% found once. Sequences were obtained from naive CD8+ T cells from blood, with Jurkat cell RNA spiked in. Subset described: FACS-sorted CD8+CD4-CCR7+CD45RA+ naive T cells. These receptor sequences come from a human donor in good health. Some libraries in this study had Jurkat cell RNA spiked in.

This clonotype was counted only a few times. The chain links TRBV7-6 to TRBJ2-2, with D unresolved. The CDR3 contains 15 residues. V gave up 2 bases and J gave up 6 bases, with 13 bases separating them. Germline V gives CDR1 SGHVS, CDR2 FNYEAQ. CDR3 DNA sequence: TGTGCCAGCAGCTTATCTTGGGGTGCTGCCGGGGAGCTGTTTTTT. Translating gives CASSLSWGAAGELFF.

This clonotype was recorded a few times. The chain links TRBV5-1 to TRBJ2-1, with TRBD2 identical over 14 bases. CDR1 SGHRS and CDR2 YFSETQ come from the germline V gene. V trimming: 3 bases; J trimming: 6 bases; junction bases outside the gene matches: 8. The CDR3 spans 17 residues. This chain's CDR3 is CASSSDGTSGSANEQFF. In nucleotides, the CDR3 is TGCGCCAGCAGCTCCGATGGGACTAGCGGGAGCGCCAATGAGCAGTTCTTC.

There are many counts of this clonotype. The CDR3 region has the DNA TGCAGTGCTAGGGCAATAGACAGGGGCTACGAGCAGTACTTC. Translating gives CSARAIDRGYEQYF. This chain links TRBV20-1 with TRBJ2-7, with TRBD1 identical over 8 bases. The germline V gene has CDR1 DFQATT and CDR2 SNEGSKA (reference sequence). The CDR3 has 14 amino acids. Germline trimming cut 3 bases from V and 3 bases from J; bases unmatched to any gene: 7.

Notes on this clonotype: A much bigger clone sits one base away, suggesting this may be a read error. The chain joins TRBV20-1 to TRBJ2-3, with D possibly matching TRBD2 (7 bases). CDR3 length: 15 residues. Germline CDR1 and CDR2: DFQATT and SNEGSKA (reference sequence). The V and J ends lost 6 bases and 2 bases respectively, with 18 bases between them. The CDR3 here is CSAKGAGAYTDTQYF. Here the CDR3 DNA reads TGCAGTGCCAAGGGTGCGGGGGCCTACACAGATACGCAGTATTTT.

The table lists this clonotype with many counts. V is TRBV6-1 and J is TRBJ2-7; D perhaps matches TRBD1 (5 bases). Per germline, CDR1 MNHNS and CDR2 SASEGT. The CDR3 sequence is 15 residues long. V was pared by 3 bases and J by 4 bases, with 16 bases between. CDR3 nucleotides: TGTGCCAGCAGTGACCGGTGGACAAACGGGTACGAGCAGTACTTC. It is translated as CASSDRWTNGYEQYF.

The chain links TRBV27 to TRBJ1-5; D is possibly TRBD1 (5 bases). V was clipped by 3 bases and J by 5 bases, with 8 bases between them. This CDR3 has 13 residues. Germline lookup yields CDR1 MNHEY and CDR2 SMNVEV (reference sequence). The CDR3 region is CASSFGTHQPQHF. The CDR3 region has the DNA TGTGCCAGCAGTTTTGGGACTCATCAGCCCCAGCATTTT.

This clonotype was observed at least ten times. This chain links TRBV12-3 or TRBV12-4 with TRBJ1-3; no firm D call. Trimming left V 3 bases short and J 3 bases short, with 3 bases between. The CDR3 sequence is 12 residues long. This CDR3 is CASSFGGNTIYF. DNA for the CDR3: TGTGCCAGCAGTTTCGGTGGAAACACCATATATTTT.

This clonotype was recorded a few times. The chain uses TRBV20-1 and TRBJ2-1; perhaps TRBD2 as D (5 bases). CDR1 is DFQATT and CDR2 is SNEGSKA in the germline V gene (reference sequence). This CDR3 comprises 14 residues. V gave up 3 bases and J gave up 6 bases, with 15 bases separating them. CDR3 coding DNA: TGCAGTGCTAGCTTTCTGGGGAGAATCAATGAGCAGTTCTTC. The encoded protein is CSASFLGRINEQFF.

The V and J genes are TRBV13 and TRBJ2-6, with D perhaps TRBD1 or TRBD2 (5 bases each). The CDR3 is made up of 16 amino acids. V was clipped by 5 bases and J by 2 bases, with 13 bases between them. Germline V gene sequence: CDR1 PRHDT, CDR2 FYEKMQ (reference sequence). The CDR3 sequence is CASSPPGAPGANVLTF. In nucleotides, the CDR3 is TGTGCCAGCAGCCCCCCCGGGGCCCCTGGGGCCAACGTCCTGACTTTC. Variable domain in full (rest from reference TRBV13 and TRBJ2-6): AAGVIQSPRHLIKEKRETATLKCYPIPRHDTVYWYQQGPGQDPQFLISFYEKMQSDKGSIPDRFSAQQFSDYHSELNMSSLELGDSALYFCASSPPGAPGANVLTFGAGSRLTVL.

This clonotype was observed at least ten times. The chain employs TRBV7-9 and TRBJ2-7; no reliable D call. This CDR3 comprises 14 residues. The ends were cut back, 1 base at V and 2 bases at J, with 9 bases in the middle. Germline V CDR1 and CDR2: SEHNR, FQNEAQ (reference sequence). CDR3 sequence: CASSLGPRPYEQYF. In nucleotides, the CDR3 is TGTGCCAGCAGCTTAGGCCCCCGTCCCTACGAGCAGTACTTC. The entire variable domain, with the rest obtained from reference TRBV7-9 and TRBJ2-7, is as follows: DTGVSQNPRHKITKRGQNVTFRCDPISEHNRLYWYRQTLGQGPEFLTYFQNEAQLEKSRLLSDRFSAERPKGSFSTLEIQRTEQGDSAMYLCASSLGPRPYEQYFGPGTRLTVT.

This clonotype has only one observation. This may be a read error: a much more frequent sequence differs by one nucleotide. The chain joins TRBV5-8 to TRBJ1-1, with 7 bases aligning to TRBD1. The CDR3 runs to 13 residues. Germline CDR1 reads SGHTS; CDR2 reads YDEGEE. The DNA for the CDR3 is TGTGTCAGCAGCTTGGGGAACAGGGGCGCAGCTTTCTTT. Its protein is CVSSLGNRGAAFF.

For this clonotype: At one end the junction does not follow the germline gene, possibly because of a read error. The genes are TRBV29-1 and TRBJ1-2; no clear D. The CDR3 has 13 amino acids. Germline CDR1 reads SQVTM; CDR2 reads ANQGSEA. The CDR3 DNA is TGCAGCGTTAAGGCCGGTTCGGATATCCCTTACGCCTTC. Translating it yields CSVKAGSDIPYAF. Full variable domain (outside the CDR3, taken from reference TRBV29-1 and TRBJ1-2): SAVISQKPSRDICQRGTSLTIQCQVDSQVTMMFWYRQQPGQSLTLIATANQGSEATYESGFVIDKFPISRPNLTFSTLTVSNMSPEDSSIYLCSVKAGSDIPYAFGSGTRLTVV.

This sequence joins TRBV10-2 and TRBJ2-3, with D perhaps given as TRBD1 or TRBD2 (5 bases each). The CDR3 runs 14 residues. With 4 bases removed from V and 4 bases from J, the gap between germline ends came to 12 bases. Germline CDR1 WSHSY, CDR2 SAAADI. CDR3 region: CASSGGTGADTQYF. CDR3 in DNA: TGCGCCAGCAGTGGGGGGACCGGGGCAGATACGCAGTATTTT.

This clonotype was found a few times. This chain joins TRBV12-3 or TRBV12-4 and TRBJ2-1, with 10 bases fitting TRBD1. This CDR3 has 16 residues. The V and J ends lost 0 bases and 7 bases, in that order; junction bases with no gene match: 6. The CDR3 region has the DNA TGTGCCAGCAGTTTAGCCCGGACAGGGGGTAAAAATGAGCAGTTCTTC. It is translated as CASSLARTGGKNEQFF.

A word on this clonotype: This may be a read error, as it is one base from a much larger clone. Written as DNA, the CDR3 is TGTGCCAGCACCTGGGAAGGCAGTCAGCCCCAGCATTTT. Translated, it gives CASTWEGSQPQHF. J is TRBJ1-5 and V is TRBV12-3 or TRBV12-4; D call uncertain. Trimming left V 7 bases short and J 6 bases short, with 13 bases between. This CDR3 region has 13 residues.

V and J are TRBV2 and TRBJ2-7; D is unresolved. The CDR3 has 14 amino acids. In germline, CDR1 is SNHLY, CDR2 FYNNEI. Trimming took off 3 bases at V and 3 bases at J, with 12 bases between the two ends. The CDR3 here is CASSEGLTIYEQYF. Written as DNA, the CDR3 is TGTGCCAGCAGTGAGGGCCTTACTATCTACGAGCAGTACTTC.

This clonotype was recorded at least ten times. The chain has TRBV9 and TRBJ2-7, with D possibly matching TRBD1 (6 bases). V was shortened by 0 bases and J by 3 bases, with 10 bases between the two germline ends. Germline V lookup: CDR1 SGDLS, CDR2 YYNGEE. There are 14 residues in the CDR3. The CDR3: CASSVGQDFYEQYF. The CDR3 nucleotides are TGTGCCAGCAGCGTAGGACAGGACTTCTACGAGCAGTACTTC.

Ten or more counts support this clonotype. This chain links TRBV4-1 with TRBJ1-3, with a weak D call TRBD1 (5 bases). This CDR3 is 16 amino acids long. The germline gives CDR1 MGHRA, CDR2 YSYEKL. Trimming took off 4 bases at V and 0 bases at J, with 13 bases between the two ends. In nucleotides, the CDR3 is TGCGCCAGCAGCCTCAGGGTAAAAGGCTCTGGAAACACCATATATTTT. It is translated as CASSLRVKGSGNTIYF.